A single sample gave rise to the 9 T cell receptor beta chains below, sequenced in a study of T cell changes during pregnancy in multiple sclerosis. The method was immunoSEQ multiplex PCR; TCRdb's version includes in-frame clones alone and lacks a portion of them. The sample has about 23,000 clones, 65% to 90% seen once. Specimen: CD4+ T cells from peripheral blood mononuclear cells, collected in the first trimester of pregnancy. These receptors all come from a female donor in good health, enrolled as a control in a pregnancy study.

This clone was seen a few times. The rearrangement links TRBV2 to TRBJ1-2, with 7 bases matching TRBD1. J gave up 8 bases and V 0 bases, and 6 bases lay outside the gene matches. The CDR3 is 14 residues long. Germline V gene lookup returns CDR1 SNHLY and CDR2 FYNNEI. CDR3 nucleotides: TGTGCCAGCAGTGAAGCAAGGACAGGCGCCGGCTACACCTTC. Amino acid sequence: CASSEARTGAGYTF.

The chain carries TRBV4-2 and TRBJ1-2; 9 bases line up with TRBD1. V shed 1 base and J 7 bases; nucleotides not matched to a gene: 4. Per the germline V gene, CDR1 is LGHNA and CDR2 is YNFKEQ. The CDR3 has 14 amino acids. CDR3 in DNA: TGTGCCAGCAGCCAAGGGGACAGGGAGAGTGGCTACACCTTC. Protein sequence: CASSQGDRESGYTF.

The genes are TRBV7-2 and TRBJ1-2, with 10 positions matching TRBD1. This CDR3 has 15 amino acids. V shed 6 bases, J shed 4 bases, and the junction held 8 bases outside the gene matches. The germline V gene has CDR1 SGHTA and CDR2 FQGNSA. The CDR3 sequence: CASRETGGDFYGYTF. Here the CDR3 DNA reads TGTGCCAGCAGGGAGACAGGGGGCGATTTCTATGGCTACACCTTC.

The V gene is TRBV11-1, the J gene TRBJ2-3, with TRBD2 matching 7 bases. Germline trimming cut 1 base from V and 0 bases from J; bases unmatched to any gene: 7. The CDR3 is made up of 17 amino acids. In germline, CDR1 is SGHAT, CDR2 FQDESV (reference sequence). The CDR3 here is CASSLGEGPSSTDTQYF. The CDR3 DNA is TGTGCCAGCAGCTTAGGGGAGGGGCCTTCTAGCACAGATACGCAGTATTTT.

J is TRBJ2-1 and V is TRBV5-1; 10 bases line up with TRBD2. The CDR3 is 17 residues long. Per the germline V gene, CDR1 is SGHRS and CDR2 is YFSETQ. J gave up 2 bases and V 1 base, and 6 bases lay outside the gene matches. CDR3 bases: TGCGCCAGCAGCTTGTCGACTAGCGGGCTCACCTACAATGAGCAGTTCTTC. The encoded protein is CASSLSTSGLTYNEQFF.

The V and J genes are TRBV28 and TRBJ2-7; D is undetermined. V lost 6 bases and J lost 1, with 16 bases in between. The CDR3 is 15 residues long. Germline V gives CDR1 MDHEN, CDR2 SYDVKM. The CDR3, as DNA: TGTGCCAGCAGCCCCCCGTCCCTGTCGTCCTACGAGCAGTACTTC. Translating gives CASSPPSLSSYEQYF.

The J gene is TRBJ2-7, the V gene TRBV11-1, with 7 positions matching TRBD2. The CDR3 loop spans 16 amino acids. The germline gives CDR1 SGHAT, CDR2 FQDESV (reference sequence). The V gene end was trimmed by 5 bases and the J gene end by 5 bases; junction bases not matched to a gene: 15. As DNA, the CDR3 is TGTGCCAGCAGCAACCCTAGGCGGGCGGGGGAGCACGAGCAGTACTTC. It translates to CASSNPRRAGEHEQYF.

V usage is TRBV6-1 and J usage is TRBJ1-3; D gene ambiguous. Germline V CDR1 and CDR2: MNHNS, SASEGT. The V end lost 2 bases, the J end lost 0 bases, and 8 bases lay between the germline ends. The length of the CDR3 is 15 residues. CDR3 region: CASSEYVSSGNTIYF. The CDR3 coding sequence is TGTGCCAGCAGTGAATATGTCAGCTCTGGAAACACCATATATTTT.

This sequence joins TRBV19 and TRBJ2-7; tentatively, D is TRBD1 (6 bases). There are 16 residues in the CDR3. V was cut by 6 bases and J by 6 bases, with 24 bases left in between. Germline values: CDR1 LNHDA, CDR2 SQIVND (reference sequence). This CDR3 is CASRLRTGGRVSEQYF. The CDR3 bases are TGTGCCAGTAGACTTCGGACTGGGGGCCGTGTTTCCGAGCAGTACTTC. The whole variable domain, remainder taken from reference TRBV19 and TRBJ2-7, is DGGITQSPKYLFRKEGQNVTLSCEQNLNHDAMYWYRQDPGQGLRLIYYSQIVNDFQKGDIAEGYSVSREKKESFPLTVTSAQKNPTAFYLCASRLRTGGRVSEQYFGPGTRLTVT.